The 24 T cell receptor beta chains presented below share a single source sample, sequenced in a study of T-cell memory formation after mild COVID-19. Via MiXCR, TCRdb re-called the 5' RACE reads, giving one row per CDR3 protein. This sample has about 150,000 distinct CDR3 sequences, with 25% found just once. The specimen sequenced was PBMCs or a T cell subset sorted from them (not recorded which). These receptors originate from an adult woman who had mild COVID-19 (a few samples of this study predate the infection). Cell type and time point are not known.

The chain recombines TRBV6-5 with TRBJ2-1; 11 bases line up with TRBD2. The CDR3 extends over 15 amino acids. J lost 4 bases, V lost 2 bases, and 1 base had no gene match. Germline values: CDR1 MNHEY, CDR2 SVGAGI. Here the CDR3 reads CASSYGTSGYNEQFF. The CDR3, as DNA: TGTGCCAGCAGTTACGGGACTAGCGGTTACAATGAGCAGTTCTTC.

This clonotype was seen a handful of times. DNA of the CDR3: TGTGCCAGCAGCTCTGGGAGGGTGCGCTACGAGCAGTACTTC. Translating it yields CASSSGRVRYEQYF. The rearrangement uses TRBV7-9 and TRBJ2-7; 7 nucleotides align to TRBD2. Germline-derived CDR1 and CDR2 are SEHNR and FQNEAQ (reference sequence). The V segment lost 4 bases and the J segment 3 bases; nucleotides outside the gene matches: 6. This CDR3 is built from 14 residues.

Of note for this clonotype: The conserved closing phenylalanine or tryptophan is absent in this CDR3, likely reflecting a read error. It is unclear where the CDR3 begins or ends on the DNA, so no DNA is shown, and the CDR3 is as TCRdb lists it. The chain carries TRBV7-6 and TRBJ1-3; the D segment call TRBD1 is taken from the table without a DNA check. Inclusive of both ends, the CDR3 amounts to 13 amino acids. Germline V gene sequence: CDR1 SGHVS, CDR2 FNYEAQ. CDR3 sequence reads: CASSLATTGPLTP.

This clonotype was counted only a few times. The chain has TRBV7-9 and TRBJ2-4; D uncertain. The CDR3 contains 12 residues. CDR1 and CDR2 from the germline V gene are SEHNR and FQNEAQ (reference sequence). V was shortened by 8 bases and J by 3 bases, with 8 bases between the two germline ends. CDR3 sequence: CASEESKNIQYF. For the CDR3, the DNA is TGTGCCAGCGAAGAGAGCAAAAACATTCAGTACTTC.

This clonotype was counted at least ten times. For the CDR3, the DNA is TGCGCCAGCAGCGCGGGGACAGGATCCTACGAGCAGTACTTC. It is translated as CASSAGTGSYEQYF. This chain connects TRBV5-1 to TRBJ2-7; 8 bases are a match to TRBD1. In germline, CDR1 is SGHRS, CDR2 YFSETQ. Unmatched junction bases numbered 4, after V lost 4 bases and J lost 1 base. The CDR3 is made up of 14 amino acids.

The DNA for the CDR3 is TGTGCCAGCAGTGACAATGGACAGGGGGGGAACTATGGCTACACCTTC. Its translation: CASSDNGQGGNYGYTF. This sequence joins TRBV2 and TRBJ1-2, with 10 nucleotides matching TRBD1. The V and J ends lost 3 bases and 2 bases, in that order; junction bases with no gene match: 6. CDR3 length: 16 residues. In germline, CDR1 is SNHLY, CDR2 FYNNEI.

V and J are TRBV6-1 and TRBJ2-3; 13 bases are a match to TRBD2. This CDR3 comprises 18 residues. Germline V lookup: CDR1 MNHNS, CDR2 SASEGT. Germline trimming cut 7 bases from V and 3 bases from J; bases unmatched to any gene: 13. DNA of the CDR3: TGTGCCAGCACCCGCTCCCCACTAGCGGGGGGGGTAACAGATACGCAGTATTTT. Translation: CASTRSPLAGGVTDTQYF.

This clonotype has just a few counts. This chain uses TRBV15 with TRBJ2-7; a weak D match, TRBD1 (5 bases). The V end was cut by 0 bases, the J end by 3 bases, with 15 bases between. The CDR3 spans 16 residues. Germline loops: CDR1 LNHNV, CDR2 YYDKDF (reference sequence). The CDR3, as DNA: TGTGCCACCAGCAGAGAAGGCGCCAGGGCCTTCTACGAGCAGTACTTC. Protein: CATSREGARAFYEQYF.

The rearrangement uses TRBV6-2 or TRBV6-3 and TRBJ2-7, with D possibly TRBD2 on 5 matching bases. CDR3 length: 14 amino acids. Trimming took off 4 bases at V and 5 bases at J, with 15 bases between the two ends. Germline V gene data show CDR1 as MNHEY and CDR2 as SVGEGT. CDR3 sequence: CASSSFYSANEQYF. The CDR3 coding sequence is TGTGCCAGCAGTTCGTTCTATAGCGCTAACGAGCAGTACTTC.

The gene calls are TRBV5-1 and TRBJ2-7; 9 nucleotides agree with TRBD1. Losses at the gene ends were 1 base for V and 4 bases for J; bases not matched to a gene: 3. Germline lookup yields CDR1 SGHRS and CDR2 YFSETQ. The CDR3 extends over 14 amino acids. The CDR3 DNA is TGCGCCAGCAGCTTGACAGGGGGCGTTTACGAGCAGTACTTC. It codes for CASSLTGGVYEQYF.

This clonotype was observed a handful of times. The gene calls are TRBV25-1 and TRBJ2-2; no clear D gene. V lost 1 base and J 5 bases, leaving 5 bases between the germline ends. The germline V gene encodes CDR1 MGHDK and CDR2 SYGVNS. The CDR3 has 13 residues. CDR3 sequence (DNA): TGTGCCAGCAGTGAATGGGTTACCGGGGAGCTGTTTTTT. Translation gives CASSEWVTGELFF.

Only a few counts were recorded for this clonotype. The gene calls are TRBV18 and TRBJ2-7; no clear D gene. The V end lost 5 bases, the J end lost 0 bases, and 17 bases lay between the germline ends. The CDR3 has 16 residues. The germline CDR1 and CDR2 sequences are KGHSH and LQKENI. DNA of the CDR3: TGTGCCAGCTCATCGAACCAAGCGTACCACTCCTACGAGCAGTACTTC. It encodes CASSSNQAYHSYEQYF.

This clonotype occurred a few times. The chain links TRBV27 to TRBJ2-7; D might be TRBD1 or TRBD2, each matching 5 bases. Germline assignment: CDR1 MNHEY and CDR2 SMNVEV (reference sequence). V gave up 5 bases and J gave up 2 bases, with 7 bases separating them. CDR3 size: 12 residues. CDR3 protein: CASSGGAYEQYF. The CDR3 DNA follows: TGTGCCAGCAGTGGGGGTGCCTACGAGCAGTACTTC.

The sample holds a few counts of this clonotype. The chain carries TRBV4-1 and TRBJ2-3; perhaps TRBD2 as D (6 bases). Germline values: CDR1 MGHRA, CDR2 YSYEKL. The V end lost 1 base, the J end lost 10 bases, and 21 bases lay between the germline ends. This CDR3 contains 16 residues. For the CDR3, the DNA is TGCGCCAGCAGCCAAGTCATCTACGGGGTGGGGGAGGCGCAGTATTTT. Translation: CASSQVIYGVGEAQYF.

The sample holds a few counts of this clonotype. The chain combines TRBV27 with TRBJ2-7, with D perhaps being TRBD1 or TRBD2 (7 bases each). V was clipped by 6 bases and J by 2 bases, with 17 bases between them. The CDR3 covers 15 residues. Germline lookup yields CDR1 MNHEY and CDR2 SMNVEV (reference sequence). CDR3 residues: CASSLTGEGPYEQYF. CDR3 DNA sequence: TGTGCCAGCAGCCTTACAGGGGAGGGCCCCTACGAGCAGTACTTC.

J is TRBJ1-5 and V is TRBV6-1; 9 bases agree with TRBD1. This CDR3 has 15 residues. The V gene's germline CDR1 is MNHNS and CDR2 SASEGT. With V trimmed by 3 bases and J by 7 bases, 7 bases remained unmatched. The CDR3 bases are TGTGCCAGCAGTGAGGAAGACAGGGGGATCCAGCCCCAGCATTTT. It yields the protein CASSEEDRGIQPQHF.

This clonotype was seen only a few times. This chain links TRBV6-5 with TRBJ2-3; no definite D call. V was trimmed by 3 bases and J by 0 bases, leaving 10 bases between them. The CDR3 is 15 residues long. CDR1 is MNHEY, CDR2 SVGAGI, per germline. The CDR3 region has the DNA TGTGCCAGCAGTTATTCCCCCCCGAGCACAGATACGCAGTATTTT. This encodes CASSYSPPSTDTQYF.

A word on this clonotype: The junction differs from germline at one of its ends, possibly a read error. This sequence joins TRBV7-6 and TRBJ1-1; no definite D call. CDR1 SGHVS and CDR2 FNYEAQ come from the germline V gene. The CDR3 totals 12 residues. The CDR3 DNA reads as TGTGCCGGCAGAAGGGAGGACACTGAAGCTTTCTTT. Its protein is CAGRREDTEAFF.

This clonotype has just a few counts. The V call is TRBV7-9, the J call TRBJ2-1, with TRBD2 matching 10 bases. The V and J ends lost 5 bases and 7 bases, in that order; junction bases with no gene match: 14. The CDR3 is 17 amino acids. CDR1 and CDR2 (germline): SEHNR, FQNEAQ (reference sequence). CDR3 coding DNA: TGTGCCAGCAGCCCCCCACATACCGGGACTAGCGTTAATGAGCAGTTCTTC. Amino acid sequence: CASSPPHTGTSVNEQFF.

The chain carries TRBV7-9 and TRBJ2-2; 7 bases match TRBD1. The CDR3 is 14 residues long. Trimming at V came to 5 bases and at J to 4 bases, leaving 4 bases not matched to a gene. The V gene's germline CDR1 is SEHNR and CDR2 FQNEAQ (reference sequence). This CDR3 is CASSTGQTTGELFF. CDR3 nucleotides: TGTGCCAGCAGCACGGGACAGACCACCGGGGAGCTGTTTTTT.

Only a few counts were recorded for this clonotype. The J gene is TRBJ2-1, the V gene TRBV5-1, with 8 bases fitting TRBD2. The CDR3 sequence is 17 residues long. The germline CDR1 and CDR2 sequences are SGHRS and YFSETQ. V lost 5 bases and J lost 5; bases outside the gene matches: 15. The CDR3 DNA is TGCGCCAGCAGTCCGGGAATAGCGGGGAGTAGAGACAATGAGCAGTTCTTC. As protein: CASSPGIAGSRDNEQFF.

This clonotype was counted at least ten times. The V call is TRBV5-1, the J call TRBJ2-7, with D hard to call. Germline values: CDR1 SGHRS, CDR2 YFSETQ. The V end was cut by 0 bases, the J end by 6 bases, with 4 bases between. This CDR3 has 11 residues. CDR3 amino acids: CASSLGAEQYF. Written as DNA, the CDR3 is TGCGCCAGCAGCTTGGGGGCCGAGCAGTACTTC.

This clonotype was picked up a small number of times. V usage is TRBV7-3 and J usage is TRBJ2-1, with D unclear. There are 13 residues in the CDR3. Trimming pared 4 bases from V and 5 bases from J, leaving 9 bases between. The germline CDR1 and CDR2 sequences are SGHTA and FQGTGA. CDR3 region: CASSSPPDNEQFF. The CDR3 nucleotides read TGTGCCAGCAGCTCCCCCCCGGACAATGAGCAGTTCTTC.

This sequence joins TRBV4-1 and TRBJ2-3; D may be TRBD2 (6 bases). The germline V gene encodes CDR1 MGHRA and CDR2 YSYEKL. The CDR3 spans 14 residues. The V gene lost 6 bases and the J gene lost 3 bases, with 13 bases spanning the gap. The CDR3 bases are TGCGCCAGCAGTGCGGGACTCTTTACAGATACGCAGTATTTT. Its protein is CASSAGLFTDTQYF.